Sequencing of this T cell receptor (beta chain) was carried out in a study of shared clonotypes between healthy human individuals. Study at large: Donor ages ranged 18 to 49 years: a couple of women, a few men. General observations from the study: The donor pool, a small one, limited the genetic and exposure-history diversity represented. Naive subsets usually exceeded memory subsets in estimated richness.

Naive CD8 populations comprised CD45RO-negative cells positively selected for CCR7, excluding terminally differentiated effector memory CD45RA+ cells. Germline assignment: CDR1 SEHNR and CDR2 FQNEAQ (reference sequence). V lost 3 bases and J lost 3, with 20 bases in between. This CDR3 spans 17 amino acids. Worth noting for this clone: Its target is unknown.

Genomic DNA per cell subset filled all wells of several immunoSEQ plates. This table comes from immunoSEQ multiplex PCR, and its TCRdb copy is limited to in-frame clones, with some not included. The repertoire includes 1.5 million to 2.5 million clones, over 85% of them detected once, and more than 0.95% sits in the top ten. Sequenced sample: naive CD8+ T cells sorted from blood. This clonotype originated in a man younger than 35 in good health. This chain joins TRBV7-9 and TRBJ1-1; possibly TRBD1 for D (5 bases). CDR3 amino acids: CASSFVTNRGEDTEAFF. The CDR3 DNA sequence: TGTGCCAGCAGCTTTGTCACGAATAGGGGCGAGGACACTGAAGCTTTCTTT.